This entry lists 31 T cell receptor beta chains sequenced from one sample in a study of cytomegalovirus exposure and HLA in healthy donors. Researchers ran the PCR with 60 Vbeta and 13 Jbeta primers. Method: immunoSEQ multiplex PCR; TCRdb's copy keeps in-frame clones and lacks some. The repertoire holds 140,000 to 150,000 clones, with 75% to 80% as singletons. The sequenced sample was PBMCs. The receptors come from a male donor in good health and CMV-seronegative.

A note on this clone: Other DNA variants within this sample encode the same CDR3. This sequence joins TRBV9 and TRBJ1-1, with 7 bases aligning to TRBD1. The CDR3 loop spans 15 amino acids. Germline-derived CDR1 and CDR2 are SGDLS and YYNGEE. V lost 4 bases and J lost 4; bases outside the gene matches: 10. This CDR3 reads CASSSSTGQGTEAFF. Written as DNA, the CDR3 is TGTGCCAGCAGCTCCTCGACAGGGCAGGGCACTGAAGCTTTCTTT.

The chain employs TRBV6-1 and TRBJ1-1, with 11 bases lining up with TRBD1. This CDR3 spans 15 amino acids. The ends lost 7 bases at V and 8 bases at J; junction bases unmatched: 12. Germline V gene lookup returns CDR1 MNHNS and CDR2 SASEGT. CDR3 coding DNA: TGTGCCAGCACCCGACTGGGACAGGGGGTGGCGGAAGCTTTCTTT. This translates into CASTRLGQGVAEAFF.

The chain carries TRBV18 and TRBJ1-1; a possible D gene is TRBD1 (5 bases). Germline values: CDR1 KGHSH, CDR2 LQKENI. The V gene lost 0 bases and the J gene lost 8 bases, with 16 bases spanning the gap. The CDR3 has 15 amino acids. CDR3 nucleotides: TGTGCCAGCTCACCACCCGGGGGAGTTTTTAGGGAAGCTTTCTTT. Its protein product is CASSPPGGVFREAFF.

The chain links TRBV20-1 to TRBJ1-2, with D perhaps TRBD1 (5 bases). This CDR3 is built from 11 residues. In germline, CDR1 is DFQATT, CDR2 SNEGSKA (reference sequence). The CDR3 DNA is TGCAGCGCGGGGCAGGGATATGGCTACACCTTC. This translates into CSAGQGYGYTF.

This clone was counted a few times. The chain recombines TRBV7-2 with TRBJ2-7; D is perhaps TRBD2 (5 bases). The germline gives CDR1 SGHTA, CDR2 FQGNSA. The CDR3 length is 13 residues. The V and J ends lost 5 bases and 4 bases respectively, with 12 bases between them. The CDR3, as DNA: TGTGCCAGCAGCCTACTAGTATGGTACGAGCAGTACTTC. Residues: CASSLLVWYEQYF.

The J gene is TRBJ2-1, the V gene TRBV2; D is unclear. V shed 0 bases and J shed 9 bases, with 15 bases lying between them. This CDR3 is built from 15 residues. Germline V gives CDR1 SNHLY, CDR2 FYNNEI. The CDR3 sequence is CASSEATLHYSEQFF. In DNA form, the CDR3 reads TGTGCCAGCAGTGAAGCTACCCTCCATTATAGTGAGCAGTTCTTC.

The J gene is TRBJ2-7, the V gene TRBV19, with 9 bases that match TRBD1. Germline V gene sequence: CDR1 LNHDA, CDR2 SQIVND (reference sequence). The CDR3 loop spans 15 amino acids. After removal of 5 bases from V and 2 bases from J, the junction contained 7 bases not matched to a gene. DNA of the CDR3: TGTGCCAGTAGTGTCCGGACAGGGGACACCTACGAGCAGTACTTC. The encoded protein is CASSVRTGDTYEQYF. The full variable domain, with the rest looked up from reference TRBV19 and TRBJ2-7, is DGGITQSPKYLFRKEGQNVTLSCEQNLNHDAMYWYRQDPGQGLRLIYYSQIVNDFQKGDIAEGYSVSREKKESFPLTVTSAQKNPTAFYLCASSVRTGDTYEQYFGPGTRLTVT.

This clone was counted only a few times. The chain carries TRBV2 and TRBJ2-3; D perhaps matches TRBD1 (5 bases). V was shortened by 7 bases and J by 4 bases, with 21 bases between the two germline ends. The CDR3 covers 16 residues. Germline V CDR1 and CDR2: SNHLY, FYNNEI. The chain's CDR3 is CASTQGWQGSADTQYF. In DNA form, the CDR3 reads TGTGCCAGCACTCAAGGGTGGCAGGGAAGCGCAGATACGCAGTATTTT.

The chain couples TRBV4-1 to TRBJ1-5, with 7 bases aligning to TRBD1. The V gene's germline CDR1 is MGHRA and CDR2 YSYEKL. Trimming cost V 5 bases and J 1 base; bases outside gene matches: 5. The CDR3 length is 15 residues. The CDR3 DNA is TGCGCCAGCAGCACGACAGGGTTGAGCAATCAGCCCCAGCATTTT. This codes for CASSTTGLSNQPQHF.

This chain connects TRBV9 to TRBJ2-4; TRBD2 matches 8 bases. The CDR3 runs to 13 residues. CDR1 is SGDLS and CDR2 is YYNGEE in the germline V gene. V lost 3 bases to trimming and J lost 6 bases; unmatched junction nucleotides: 2. The DNA of the CDR3 is TGTGCCAGCAGCGGGGGACTAGGAAACATTCAGTACTTC. Translating it yields CASSGGLGNIQYF.

The V call is TRBV12-5, the J call TRBJ2-5; no clear D. The V end lost 6 bases, the J end lost 3 bases, and 8 bases lay between the germline ends. This CDR3 is 12 amino acids long. Germline V CDR1 and CDR2: LGHNT, FRNRAP. The CDR3 region is CASGEIEETQYF. The CDR3 DNA is TGTGCTAGTGGGGAGATAGAAGAGACCCAGTACTTC.

This sequence joins TRBV18 and TRBJ2-5, with 7 bases matching TRBD2. The length of the CDR3 is 15 residues. J was trimmed by 1 base and V by 2 bases; bases with no gene match: 4. Looked up from germline, CDR1 is KGHSH and CDR2 is LQKENI. This CDR3 reads CASSPVLAVQETQYF. DNA of the CDR3: TGTGCCAGCTCACCAGTCCTAGCGGTCCAAGAGACCCAGTACTTC.

In the case of this clone: Additional DNA sequences in this sample encode the identical CDR3. CDR3 protein: CASSLGGYGYTF. In DNA, the CDR3 is TGTGCCAGCAGCTTAGGGGGTTATGGCTACACCTTC. V is TRBV6-5 and J is TRBJ1-2; perhaps TRBD1 as D (6 bases). V was pared by 6 bases and J by 5 bases, with 10 bases between. Germline CDR1 reads MNHEY; CDR2 reads SVGAGI. CDR3 length equals 12 residues.

This clone was seen more than once but under ten times. This chain links TRBV4-1 with TRBJ1-2; a possible D gene is TRBD1 (5 bases). Trimming stripped 1 base from V and 2 bases from J, with 11 bases between. This CDR3 comprises 15 residues. Germline V gene lookup returns CDR1 MGHRA and CDR2 YSYEKL. CDR3 DNA: TGCGCCAGCAGCCAAGGAACAGGTCCCAACTATGGCTACACCTTC. Translated, it gives CASSQGTGPNYGYTF.

The rearrangement links TRBV7-9 to TRBJ1-2; D remains ambiguous. This CDR3 is 12 amino acids long. V lost 5 bases to trimming and J lost 7 bases, with 11 bases between them. CDR1 and CDR2 (germline): SEHNR, FQNEAQ (reference sequence). The CDR3 here is CASSREEAGYTF. Written as DNA, the CDR3 is TGTGCCAGCAGCAGGGAGGAGGCTGGCTACACCTTC. Based on the CDR3 plus reference TRBV7-9 and TRBJ1-2, the full variable domain is DTGVSQNPRHKITKRGQNVTFRCDPISEHNRLYWYRQTLGQGPEFLTYFQNEAQLEKSRLLSDRFSAERPKGSFSTLEIQRTEQGDSAMYLCASSREEAGYTFGSGTRLTVV.

J is TRBJ2-3 and V is TRBV7-2, with 7 bases fitting TRBD1. The junction had 9 bases not matched to a gene; V was cut back by 4 bases and J by 5 bases. Germline loops: CDR1 SGHTA, CDR2 FQGNSA. The CDR3 runs to 15 residues. CDR3 bases: TGTGCCAGCAGCTCCCGACAGGGAAGTTTAGATACGCAGTATTTT. It codes for CASSSRQGSLDTQYF.

This chain links TRBV18 with TRBJ2-4, with D perhaps TRBD1 (5 bases). The V gene lost 5 bases and the J gene lost 1 base, with 12 bases spanning the gap. Germline V gene sequence: CDR1 KGHSH, CDR2 LQKENI. The CDR3 loop spans 15 amino acids. The CDR3 is CASSKSSGAKNIQYF. The CDR3 DNA follows: TGTGCCAGCTCAAAAAGCTCAGGGGCCAAAAACATTCAGTACTTC.

The J gene is TRBJ1-1, the V gene TRBV9; 8 positions match TRBD1. V trimming: 3 bases; J trimming: 4 bases; junction bases outside the gene matches: 11. CDR1 and CDR2 from the germline V gene are SGDLS and YYNGEE. The CDR3 sequence is 16 residues long. The chain's CDR3 is CASSARQGPRGTEAFF. The CDR3 region has the DNA TGTGCCAGCAGCGCAAGACAGGGGCCTAGGGGCACTGAAGCTTTCTTT.

The genes are TRBV29-1 and TRBJ2-5; the match to TRBD1 covers 8 bases. Near its end, the DNA agrees better with TRBJ2-7, so the J call may be wrong. This CDR3 is 16 amino acids long. In germline, CDR1 is SQVTM, CDR2 ANQGSEA. The CDR3 is CSVEEGLTGDTYEQYF. DNA of the CDR3: TGCAGCGTTGAGGAGGGATTGACAGGGGATACCTACGAGCAGTACTTC.

This clone was recorded once. The chain links TRBV10-2 to TRBJ2-1, with TRBD2 matching 7 bases. The germline V gene has CDR1 WSHSY and CDR2 SAAADI. The CDR3 extends over 13 amino acids. Trimming at V came to 4 bases and at J to 4 bases, leaving 1 base not matched to a gene. CDR3 DNA: TGCGCCAGCAGTGGCGGGAGATACAATGAGCAGTTCTTC. Translation: CASSGGRYNEQFF.

This clone has just one count. This chain uses TRBV11-2 with TRBJ2-1, with D hard to call. CDR1 SGHAT and CDR2 FQNNGV come from the germline V gene. The CDR3 extends over 15 amino acids. V was pared by 4 bases and J by 0 bases, with 10 bases between. In DNA, the CDR3 is TGTGCCAGCAGCTCCCCAACGAGCTCCTACAATGAGCAGTTCTTC. Its protein is CASSSPTSSYNEQFF.

This chain links TRBV27 with TRBJ2-2; D perhaps matches TRBD2 (7 bases). The CDR3 has 17 residues. Looked up from germline, CDR1 is MNHEY and CDR2 is SMNVEV (reference sequence). V lost 5 bases to trimming and J lost 0 bases, with 16 bases between them. CDR3 in amino acids: CASSRVGGAPNTGELFF. CDR3 nucleotides: TGTGCCAGCAGTCGAGTAGGGGGGGCCCCGAACACCGGGGAGCTGTTTTTT.

V gene TRBV25-1 combines with J gene TRBJ2-7; D is unresolved. Germline V gene data show CDR1 as MGHDK and CDR2 as SYGVNS. With 2 bases removed from V and 2 bases from J, the gap between germline ends came to 4 bases. This CDR3 comprises 12 residues. CDR3 nucleotides: TGTGCCAGCAGTGAAACAGCCTACGAGCAGTACTTC. Translation: CASSETAYEQYF.

The V call is TRBV6-5, the J call TRBJ2-2, with D unresolved. The CDR3 totals 14 residues. Trimming removed 5 bases from V and 6 bases from J, with 13 bases in between. CDR1 and CDR2 from the germline V gene are MNHEY and SVGAGI. Here the CDR3 DNA reads TGTGCCAGCAGTCCCCGTCTAGGCCCCGGGGAGCTGTTTTTT. Encoded protein: CASSPRLGPGELFF.

V gene TRBV7-2 combines with J gene TRBJ2-5; 7 bases fit TRBD1. Germline lookup yields CDR1 SGHTA and CDR2 FQGNSA. The CDR3 runs 15 residues. Germline trimming cut 5 bases from V and 5 bases from J; bases unmatched to any gene: 11. The CDR3 region is CASSRVQGTSETQYF. As DNA, the CDR3 is TGTGCCAGCAGCCGTGTACAGGGGACCTCGGAGACCCAGTACTTC.

The chain recombines TRBV10-3 with TRBJ1-4, with D perhaps matching TRBD1 (6 bases). This CDR3 has 15 residues. Trimming took off 6 bases at V and 5 bases at J, with 16 bases between the two ends. In germline, CDR1 is ENHRY, CDR2 SYGVKD. CDR3 coding DNA: TGTGCCATCAGCCCGGTACAGGGCCCAAATGAAAAACTGTTTTTT. Translated, it gives CAISPVQGPNEKLFF.

This clone was counted between two and nine times. The gene calls are TRBV6-1 and TRBJ2-3; maybe TRBD2 (7 bases). The CDR3 covers 17 residues. V lost 1 base to trimming and J lost 5 bases, with 19 bases between them. Germline V gene sequence: CDR1 MNHNS, CDR2 SASEGT. The DNA for the CDR3 is TGTGCCAGCAGTGAAGGGAAGGGGGGGGGCTACGGAGATACGCAGTATTTT. The encoded protein is CASSEGKGGGYGDTQYF.

The chain is built from TRBV11-3 and TRBJ2-3, with D unclear. V was trimmed by 1 base and J by 6 bases, leaving 5 bases between them. The CDR3 covers 12 residues. The germline V gene has CDR1 SGHNT and CDR2 YENEEA. The DNA for the CDR3 is TGTGCCAGCAGCTTAGGGCGGGATACGCAGTATTTT. It encodes CASSLGRDTQYF.

The CDR3 region has the DNA TGTGCCAGCAGCTTCCCTTTGGGAGGGGAAGGGTTGGTAGGCTACACCTTC. Encoded protein: CASSFPLGGEGLVGYTF. The V and J genes are TRBV7-3 and TRBJ1-2; weak D call: TRBD1 (5 bases). This CDR3 has 17 amino acids. Trimming removed 3 bases at V and 8 bases at J, with 25 bases between. The germline gives CDR1 SGHTA, CDR2 FQGTGA.

This rearrangement joins TRBV28 to TRBJ2-7; 8 positions match TRBD2. The CDR3 has 14 residues. The V gene's germline CDR1 is MDHEN and CDR2 SYDVKM. V was pared by 4 bases and J by 2 bases, with 4 bases of the junction left unmatched. CDR3 residues: CASSSAGGTYEQYF. The DNA of the CDR3 is TGTGCCAGCAGTTCCGCGGGGGGAACCTACGAGCAGTACTTC.

The chain links TRBV5-1 to TRBJ1-1; weak D call: TRBD1 (5 bases). Germline lookup yields CDR1 SGHRS and CDR2 YFSETQ. CDR3 length: 15 residues. V lost 3 bases, J lost 1 base, and 13 bases lay in between. The CDR3 reads CASSSMTATNTEAFF. The CDR3 DNA is TGCGCCAGCAGCTCCATGACAGCCACGAACACTGAAGCTTTCTTT.